Here is one T cell receptor beta chain with its context. No antigen is known for it. Per-nucleotide qualities are absent, and no much larger clonotype sits a single base away. The intended sense of this specimen's time point label: after trial treatment. Sample treatment or condition, as interpreted from the label and publication: LDRT plus nivolumab, ipilimumab, low-dose cyclophosphamide and aspirin (RACIN trial). Donors were enrolled in RACIN, a single-arm phase I dose-escalation trial in which nivolumab, ipilimumab, aspirin, low-dose cyclophosphamide and low-dose radiotherapy were combined. Eligible patients had advanced, TIL-negative solid tumors. Per the germline V gene (reference sequence), SGHNT is the CDR1 and YYREEE is the CDR2. From the cysteine up to the phenylalanine, the CDR3 has a length of 14 residues. The only DNA kept is the CDR3, 42 bases in frame from the first base. The junction shows trimming of 4 bases on V and 3 bases on J, plus 13 bases between the germline ends.

For sequencing, an Illumina HiSeq 2500 was employed. First-strand cDNA was synthesized using Superscript III and a set of TRAV- and TRBV-specific primers, so that both TCRalpha and TCRbeta chains were covered. TCRs were amplified with Phusion for about 20 PCR cycles using a constant-region primer together with the adapter attached to the V primers. The isolated mRNA was amplified using the MessageAmp II aRNA Amplification Kit, with in vitro transcription performed for about 15 hours at 37 degrees C. mRNA for TCR sequencing was isolated with the Dynabeads mRNA DIRECT Purification Kit. Indexed Illumina adapters were added in a second Phusion PCR of 25 to 30 cycles, and the PCR products were purified with AMPure XP beads. The original pipeline was this. Custom Perl scripts pooled TCR sequences encoding the same protein, removed out-of-frame sequences and computed each clonotype's abundance. The analysis excluded TCR sequences that were supported by just one read. Shannon entropy, Gini index, clonality, richness, and the frequency of TCRs shared between repertoires were included as repertoire metrics. TCRdb applied fastp at Q25 and MiXCR to the public reads, then kept only in-frame beta chains. Rows with a matching CDR3 protein are joined into one entry that keeps the most common DNA and genes. TCRdb's processing, not the study's, gives the V and J calls here. Within this sample are approximately 100,000 distinct CDR3 sequences, with 20% of them counted one time only. The ten most abundant clones make up about 4% of the sample.

The data derive from a study of low-dose radiotherapy and immunotherapy resistance in tumors (dated by TCRdb to between 2020 and 2023). Regarding the study in general: Cohort 1 received 0.5 Gy per fraction every 2 weeks, with a prescribed total PTV dose of 6.5 Gy. Randomization of trial participants into treatment groups was not performed. For Cohort 2, the dose was 1 Gy per fraction given every two weeks, adding up to 13 Gy in total across 26 weeks. Cyclophosphamide 200 mg/m2 was administered intravenously every two weeks, one day before each radiation and immunotherapy administration. Patients were given nivolumab as a 240 mg flat dose every two weeks and ipilimumab at 1 mg/kg every six weeks, with both drugs delivered intravenously. Aspirin 300 mg was taken orally once daily by patients for four cycles, starting on cycle 1 day 1. Eight patients were included in the translational analysis: three from the first dose cohort and the first five from the second dose cohort.

Material: PBMCs, obtained after low-dose radiotherapy plus immunotherapy. The sequence is built from TRBV5-4 and TRBJ2-5; the D gene remains uncertain. The sequence was collected from a male donor with prostate cancer. The sequence in DNA is TGTGCCAGCAGCCAGGATTACAGAAAAGAGACCCAGTACTTC. It encodes CASSQDYRKETQYF.